These T cell receptor beta chains were read from a single sample in a study of cytomegalovirus exposure and HLA in healthy donors. Here immunoSEQ multiplex PCR was the method, and the copy in TCRdb shows in-frame clones only, minus some. The sample holds about 130,000 clones, 60% to 85% seen once. Sequenced material: PBMCs. The receptor set was obtained from a woman aged 40 to 50 in good health and CMV-seronegative. Each CDR3 is given with its conserved first and last residue. Each record gives: clone size, V gene, CDR3 length, D gene, J gene, CDR3 protein, CDR3 DNA. A D gene is named only where the DNA matches it firmly. Clone size is stated in some rows and not others, as once, few, many or a class when expanded.

once	TRBV16	14	TRBD2	TRBJ2-1	CASSQSREYNEQFF	TGTGCCAGCAGCCAATCGCGGGAGTACAATGAGCAGTTCTTC
-	TRBV30	13	-	TRBJ2-3	CAWSRTRRDTQYF	TGTGCCTGGAGTCGGACTCGGCGGGATACGCAGTATTTT
few	TRBV5-4	18	TRBD2	TRBJ2-7	CASSWGTSGVPGRYEQYF	TGTGCCAGCAGCTGGGGGACTAGCGGGGTGCCCGGGCGATACGAGCAGTACTTC
-	TRBV9	15	-	TRBJ2-1	CASSASGNSYNEQFF	TGTGCCAGCAGCGCCAGCGGCAACTCCTACAATGAGCAGTTCTTC
-	TRBV27	13	-	TRBJ2-7	CASSPGLLYEQYF	TGTGCCAGCAGTCCCGGACTCCTCTACGAGCAGTACTTC
-	TRBV5-1	18	TRBD1	TRBJ2-7	CASSLVLRGTTGGYEQYF	TGCGCCAGCAGCTTGGTGTTGCGGGGCACCACAGGGGGCTACGAGCAGTACTTC
once	TRBV7-2	14	TRBD1	TRBJ2-7	CASSLSGRGHEQYF	TGTGCCAGCAGCTTATCTGGCAGGGGGCACGAGCAGTACTTC
-	TRBV19	15	-	TRBJ1-2	CASTPSARQAYGYTF	TGTGCCAGTACCCCATCCGCCCGACAGGCATATGGCTACACCTTC
-	TRBV4-1	15	-	TRBJ1-2	CASSQETGIHYGYTF	TGCGCCAGCAGCCAAGAAACAGGGATCCACTATGGCTACACCTTC
-	TRBV28	20	TRBD1	TRBJ1-4	CASSFPPDRGRGGRNEKLFF	TGTGCCAGCAGTTTTCCCCCGGACAGGGGGAGGGGGGGGCGAAATGAAAAACTGTTTTTT